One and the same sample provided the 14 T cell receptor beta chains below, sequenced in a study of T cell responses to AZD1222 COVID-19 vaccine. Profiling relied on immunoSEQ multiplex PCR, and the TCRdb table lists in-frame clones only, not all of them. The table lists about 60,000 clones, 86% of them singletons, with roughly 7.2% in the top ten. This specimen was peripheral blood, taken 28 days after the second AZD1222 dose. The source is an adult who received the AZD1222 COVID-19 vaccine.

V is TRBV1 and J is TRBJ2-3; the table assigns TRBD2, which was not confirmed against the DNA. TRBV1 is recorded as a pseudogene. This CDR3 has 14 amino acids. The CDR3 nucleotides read TGCACCAGCGGAGCGGGGGCTAGCACAGATACGCAGTATTTT. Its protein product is CTSGAGASTDTQYF.

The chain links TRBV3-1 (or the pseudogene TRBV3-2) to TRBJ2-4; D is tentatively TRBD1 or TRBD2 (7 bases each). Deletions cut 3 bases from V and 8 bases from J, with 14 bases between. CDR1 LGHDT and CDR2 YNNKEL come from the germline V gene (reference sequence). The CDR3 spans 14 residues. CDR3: CASSQQTGRDIQYF. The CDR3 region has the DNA TGTGCCAGCAGCCAGCAGACAGGGAGGGACATTCAGTACTTC.

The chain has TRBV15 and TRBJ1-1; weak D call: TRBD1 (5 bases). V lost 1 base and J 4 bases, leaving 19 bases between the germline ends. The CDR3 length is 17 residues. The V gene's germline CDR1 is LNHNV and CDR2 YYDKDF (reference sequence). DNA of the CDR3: TGTGCCACCAGCAGAGGAGACGGACTTCCAAGGGGCACTGAAGCTTTCTTT. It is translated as CATSRGDGLPRGTEAFF.

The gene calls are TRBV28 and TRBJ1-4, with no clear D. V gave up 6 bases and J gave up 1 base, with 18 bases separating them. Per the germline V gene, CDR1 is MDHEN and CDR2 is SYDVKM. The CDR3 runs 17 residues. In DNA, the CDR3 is TGTGCCAGCAGCCCGGCCGATGGACCCTTAACTAATGAAAAACTGTTTTTT. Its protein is CASSPADGPLTNEKLFF.

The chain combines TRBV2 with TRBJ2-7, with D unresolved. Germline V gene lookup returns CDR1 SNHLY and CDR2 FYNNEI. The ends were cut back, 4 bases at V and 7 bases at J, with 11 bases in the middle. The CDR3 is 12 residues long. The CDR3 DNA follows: TGTGCCAGCAGTGCCCAAACGGTAGAGCAGTACTTC. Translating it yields CASSAQTVEQYF.

The CDR3, as DNA: TGTGCCAGCAGCGAACCCCCTACAGCGTACGGGGCCAACGTCCTGACTTTC. Protein product: CASSEPPTAYGANVLTF. The gene calls are TRBV27 and TRBJ2-6, with D uncertain. The germline V and J ends were trimmed by 6 bases and 4 bases, with 19 bases remaining between them. Per germline, CDR1 MNHEY and CDR2 SMNVEV (reference sequence). The CDR3 is made up of 17 amino acids.

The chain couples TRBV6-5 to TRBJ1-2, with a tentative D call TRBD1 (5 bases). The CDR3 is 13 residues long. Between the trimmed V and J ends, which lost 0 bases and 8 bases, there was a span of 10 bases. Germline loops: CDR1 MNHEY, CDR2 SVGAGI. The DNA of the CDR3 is TGTGCCAGCAGTTACTCAGGGGCGGAGGGCTACACCTTC. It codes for CASSYSGAEGYTF.

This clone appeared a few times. CDR3 sequence (DNA): TGCGCCAGCAGCTTACAGGGGAACACCGGGGAGCTGTTTTTT. Protein product: CASSLQGNTGELFF. V is TRBV5-1 and J is TRBJ2-2; possibly TRBD1 for D (6 bases). The CDR3 is made up of 14 amino acids. The ends were cut back, 2 bases at V and 1 base at J, with 6 bases in the middle. Germline CDR1 is SGHRS and CDR2 is YFSETQ.

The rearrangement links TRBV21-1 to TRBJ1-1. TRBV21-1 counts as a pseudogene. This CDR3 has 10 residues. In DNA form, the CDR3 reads TGTGCCAGCACCAACACTGAAGCTTTCTTT. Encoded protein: CASTNTEAFF.

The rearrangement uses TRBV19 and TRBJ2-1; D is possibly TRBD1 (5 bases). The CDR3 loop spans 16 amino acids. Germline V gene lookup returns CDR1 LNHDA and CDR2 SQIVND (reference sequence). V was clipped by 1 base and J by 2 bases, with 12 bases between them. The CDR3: CASSIVKGAPYNEQFF. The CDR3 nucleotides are TGTGCCAGTAGTATAGTCAAAGGGGCGCCCTACAATGAGCAGTTCTTC.

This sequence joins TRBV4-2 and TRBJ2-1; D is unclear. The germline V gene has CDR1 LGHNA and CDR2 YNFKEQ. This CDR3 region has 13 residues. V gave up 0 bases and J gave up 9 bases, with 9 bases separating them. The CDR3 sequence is CASSQEGLAEQFF. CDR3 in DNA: TGTGCCAGCAGCCAAGAAGGGCTGGCTGAGCAGTTCTTC.

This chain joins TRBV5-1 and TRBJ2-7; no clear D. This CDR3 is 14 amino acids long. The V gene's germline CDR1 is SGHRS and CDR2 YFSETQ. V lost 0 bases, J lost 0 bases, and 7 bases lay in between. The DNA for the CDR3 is TGCGCCAGCAGCTTGGTTGTCGGCTCCTACGAGCAGTACTTC. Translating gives CASSLVVGSYEQYF.

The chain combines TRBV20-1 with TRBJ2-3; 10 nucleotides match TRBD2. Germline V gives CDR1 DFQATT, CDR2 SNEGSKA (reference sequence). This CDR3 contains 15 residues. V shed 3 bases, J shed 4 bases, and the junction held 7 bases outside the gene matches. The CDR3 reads CSASQAGGPPDTQYF. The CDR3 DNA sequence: TGCAGTGCTAGTCAAGCGGGAGGGCCGCCAGATACGCAGTATTTT.

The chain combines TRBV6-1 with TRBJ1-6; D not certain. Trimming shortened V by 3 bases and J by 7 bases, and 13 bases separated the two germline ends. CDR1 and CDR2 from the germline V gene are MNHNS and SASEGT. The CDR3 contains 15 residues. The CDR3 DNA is TGTGCCAGCAGTGAGGTGGGGTTGGGGAATTCACCCCTCCACTTT. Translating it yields CASSEVGLGNSPLHF.